This T cell receptor beta chain was profiled in a study of OX40 agonist ivuxolimab in advanced cancers. Study context: Ivuxolimab is an agonistic anti-OX40 (CD134) antibody, and patients were treated with it. Melanoma, hepatocellular carcinoma, head and neck or renal cell cancer occurred in dose-escalation patients. Study findings and constraints: Both blood CD4+ and CD8+ T cells showed clonal growth by week 6 at 0.1 to 3.0 mg/kg. Individuals who were partial responders at 0.1-3.0 mg/kg had clonal expansion that ranked among the lowest.

In regard to this clone: Its antigen is unknown.

TCRdb's table, derived via immunoSEQ multiplex PCR, lists solely in-frame clones and lacks some. The table lists some 110,000 clones, 85% to 95% of them singletons. Material: CD4+ or CD8+ T cells sorted from blood, obtained in a trial of the OX40 agonist ivuxolimab. The source is an adult with an advanced solid tumor such as melanoma, head and neck, liver or kidney cancer.

The CDR3 nucleotides read TGTGCCAGCAGCCCACGGGGCGGGAACACTGAAGCTTTCTTT. Translation gives CASSPRGGNTEAFF. The rearrangement joins TRBV7-9 to TRBJ1-1, with a tentative D call TRBD1 (5 bases). Trimming took 5 bases from V and 1 from J, leaving 11 bases between them. The CDR3 length is 14 residues. The germline gives CDR1 SEHNR, CDR2 FQNEAQ (reference sequence). Full variable domain (rest looked up from reference TRBV7-9 and TRBJ1-1): DTGVSQNPRHKITKRGQNVTFRCDPISEHNRLYWYRQTLGQGPEFLTYFQNEAQLEKSRLLSDRFSAERPKGSFSTLEIQRTEQGDSAMYLCASSPRGGNTEAFFGQGTRLTVV.